Here is one T cell receptor beta chain with its context. This sample was included in a study of Ad26.COV2.S vaccination and SARS-CoV-2 variants. Sequencing was performed with immunoSEQ multiplex PCR; in TCRdb, only in-frame clones are kept and a portion is missing. The table lists more than 350,000 clones, 75% to 95% of them singletons. This CDR3 is built from 15 residues. The germline V and J ends were trimmed by 5 bases and 0 bases, with 11 bases remaining between them. The V gene's germline CDR1 is LNHNV and CDR2 YYDKDF (reference sequence). Regarding treatment: over 15 received Ad26.COV2.S at low or high dose, single or two shots; about five received placebo; per-sample allocation not given. The samples were gathered on day 63 after the first injection of vaccine or placebo. Vaccination used an Ad26 vector expressing Wuhan-strain SARS-CoV-2 spike.

The TCR sequence derives from a person between 18 and 59 years old who received the Ad26.COV2.S COVID-19 vaccine or a placebo. This sample comprised peripheral blood, obtained in a trial of Ad26.COV2.S vaccine versus placebo. This chain connects TRBV15 to TRBJ1-3, with TRBD1 as a possible D gene (5 bases). The CDR3 loop is CATSFPGYSGNTIYF. CDR3 in DNA: TGTGCCACCAGCTTCCCAGGGTACTCTGGAAACACCATATATTTT.